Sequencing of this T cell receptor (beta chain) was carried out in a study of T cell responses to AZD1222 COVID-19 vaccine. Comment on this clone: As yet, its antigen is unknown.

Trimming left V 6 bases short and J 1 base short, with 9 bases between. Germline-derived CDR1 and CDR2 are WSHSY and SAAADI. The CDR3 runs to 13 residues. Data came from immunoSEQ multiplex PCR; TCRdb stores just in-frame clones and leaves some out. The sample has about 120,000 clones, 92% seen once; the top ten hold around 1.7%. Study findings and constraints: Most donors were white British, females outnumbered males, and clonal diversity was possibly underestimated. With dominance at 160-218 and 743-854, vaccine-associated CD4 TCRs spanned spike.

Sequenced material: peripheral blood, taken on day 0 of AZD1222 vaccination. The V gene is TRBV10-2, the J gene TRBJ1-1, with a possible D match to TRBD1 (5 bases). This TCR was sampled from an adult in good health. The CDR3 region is CASRQGENTEAFF. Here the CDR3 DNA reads TGCGCCAGCAGGCAGGGCGAGAACACTGAAGCTTTCTTT.